This TCR beta chain was identified during a study of tumor-infiltrating lymphocytes in primary liver carcinoma. Overall study context: These patients were men and women whose ages were 30 to 69 years. These were node-negative, non-metastatic T1-T3 tumors of roughly 4 to 10 cm.

With a constant-region primer, TCR beta cDNA was made from about 0.5 ug of total RNA. Investigators got TCR beta libraries out of three nested multiplex PCR rounds, done with slightly modified ARM-PCR. Use of TRBV1-TRBV30 forward primers with a C-beta reverse primer characterized the first two PCR rounds, which lasted about 9 cycles each. TCRdb ran MiXCR on the multiplex PCR reads and lists one entry per CDR3 protein. The sample lists fewer than 400,000 distinct CDR3 sequences, 58% occurring once. Blood RNA was derived from unsorted whole blood, and germline DNA was extracted too. Study results and limitations: Tumor region pairs overlapped more than did tumor-adjacent and tumor-blood pairs. Compared with blood, tumor repertoires held significantly more in their top 250 clones.

With regard to this clonotype: Its cognate antigen is unknown. This likely comes from a read error, as the CDR3 has no conserved phenylalanine or tryptophan at its end.

V gave up 4 bases and J gave up 2 bases; unmatched junction bases: 9. This CDR3 spans 17 amino acids. Germline V CDR1 and CDR2: PRHDT, FYEKMQ (reference sequence). The sample taken for sequencing was peripheral blood. The sequence derives from a woman aged 25-40 years with primary liver carcinoma and hepatitis B virus infection. The V and J genes are TRBV13 and TRBJ2-3, with 10 positions matching TRBD2. The CDR3, as DNA: TGTGCCAGCAGCTCGAGTTTAGCGGGAGGCCTCACAGATACGCAGTATCTT. This gives the protein CASSSSLAGGLTDTQYL.